This T cell receptor (beta chain) was retrieved from a study of blood T cells in healthy people across ages (dated by TCRdb to about 2015). Background for the entire study: In model experiments, template switching captured about one uniquely barcoded TCR beta cDNA molecule for every two T cells. Age-related changes in TCR beta repertoire diversity were measured in the study by deep sequencing normalized with unique cDNA molecular identifiers. The donors were divided into four age groups: young (average around 17 years), middle-aged (about 40), aged (62) and long-lived (around 80). To avoid experimental bias, donors of different ages were spread randomly across the sequencing lanes. Using the same blood draw, the study looked at two additional independent replicas of 1 million unique cDNA reads for two donors, one aged 18 to 30 and the other aged 80 or older. The study at large found these results: The percentage of naive T cells measured by flow cytometry correlated strongly with observed TCR beta diversity. Because profiling used bulk unsorted PBMCs, naive and antigen-experienced compartments could not be compared conclusively. The long-lived group showed more naive CD4+ T cells, fewer expanded clones and increased TCR diversity than the aged group, suggesting age selection. Because the CMV infection status of the donors was unknown, age-related changes in expanded clonotypes may potentially have been confounded. As age increased, observed TCR beta diversity per million T cells dropped in a roughly linear way, and a significant reduction was already evident by age 40. Estimates of total diversity from one million sequenced T cells were regarded as lower bounds and underestimates.

Remarks on this clonotype: Its cognate antigen has yet to be identified. One base away there is no much larger clone; base qualities are not given.

Systemically healthy Caucasian individuals from Russia, some 36 in total and aged roughly 6 to 100 years, were included as donors. Approximately 9.3 milliliters of peripheral blood were collected from each donor into EDTA-treated Vacutainer tubes. Ficoll-Paque density-gradient centrifugation was used to isolate PBMCs, with at least 7 million per sample. Total RNA was extracted from PBMCs with Trizol reagent, with at least 6 micrograms obtained per sample. For every donor, an aliquot of PBMCs went through flow cytometry to measure the percentages of naive CD45RAhigh/CD27high T cells. The CDR3 starts with the cysteine, ends with the phenylalanine, and has 16 residues. Solely the CDR3 DNA is kept, with 48 bases framed from the first base. Sequences MNHNS (CDR1) and SASEGT (CDR2) are obtained from the germline V gene. Ends trimmed: V by 1 base, J by 1 base; bases unmatched to a gene: 4. Library method: 5' RACE. The sequencer listed for this sample is Illumina HiSeq 2500. A second 7 to 11 cycle PCR used a sample-barcoded 5' primer and a J-beta primer mix. A template-switch 5' adaptor carrying 12 random nucleotides introduced a unique molecular identifier onto each TCR beta cDNA molecule. Each sample yielded at least 2.5 million CDR3-containing paired-end reads. The Mint cDNA synthesis kit, primed by a TRBC-specific oligonucleotide, was used to synthesize first-strand cDNA from all RNA. After uracil-DNA glycosylase treatment, a first 18-cycle PCR used universal primers M1SS and BC2_uni_R on all cDNA. Concerning the study's data processing: Normalization of each sample was performed by random selection of 1 million high-quality reads, each carrying a distinct molecular identifier. Reads sharing molecular identifiers were discarded rather than binned into consensus sequences. MiTCR, with a Q25 quality threshold and the strictest error-elimination algorithm, was used for CDR3 identification, clonotype clustering and error correction. A nonparametric unseen species model with Euler transformation was used to estimate lower-bound total TCR beta diversity. TCRdb applied fastp at Q25 and MiXCR to the public reads, then kept only in-frame beta chains. Under each unique CDR3 protein, matching rows form one entry showing the most common genes and DNA. V and J calls and clone size were set by TCRdb, not the authors. A total of about 620,000 distinct CDR3 sequences appear in this sample, approximately 52% of them only once. The ten largest clones take up 13% of the sample.

Recombination joined TRBV6-1 with TRBJ2-7; 10 central bases correspond to TRBD2. Sequencing input: blood. This TCR was sampled from a woman of 80 years or more in good health. The base sequence is TGTGCCAGCAGTGAAGAGGTACTAGCGGGATCCTACGAGCAGTACTTC. This codes for CASSEEVLAGSYEQYF.